Listed below are T cell receptor beta chains from one sample, sequenced in a study of cytomegalovirus exposure and HLA in healthy donors. The method was immunoSEQ multiplex PCR; TCRdb's version includes in-frame clones alone and lacks a portion of them. The table lists roughly 200,000 clones, over 65% of them singletons. Sequenced sample: PBMCs. These TCRs come from a man aged 35 to 55 in good health and CMV-seropositive. Each CDR3 is given with its conserved first and last residue. A D gene is named only where the DNA matches it firmly. Some rows mark clone size as missing; the rest say once, few, many or name a class of expanded clone.

J | D | V | size | DNA | CDR3
TRBJ2-5 | . | TRBV28 | . | TGTGCCAGCAGAGACAAATTCCAAGAGACCCAGTACTTC | CASRDKFQETQYF
TRBJ2-7 | TRBD2 | TRBV29-1 | . | TGCAGCGTTAAGGGACTAGCGGGACTCCCCTACGAGCAGTACTTC | CSVKGLAGLPYEQYF
TRBJ2-7 | . | TRBV5-4 | . | TGTGCCAGCAGCAAAGGGGGGGAGCGCGTAGGCTACGAGCAGTACTTC | CASSKGGERVGYEQYF
TRBJ2-5 | . | TRBV9 | . | TGTGCCAGCCCTCCCTCGACAGGATCTCTCGCGGAGACCCAGTACTTC | CASPPSTGSLAETQYF
TRBJ2-1 | TRBD1 | TRBV28 | . | TGTGCCAGCAGTTTATCCCAGTACGACAGGGGCTCCTACAATGAGCAGTTCTTC | CASSLSQYDRGSYNEQFF
TRBJ2-5 | TRBD1 | TRBV11-3 | . | TGTGCCAGCAGCCGACAGGGGGCATGGGAGACCCAGTACTTC | CASSRQGAWETQYF
TRBJ1-2 | . | TRBV10-3 | once | TGTGCCATCAGACTCGACGTTTGGGGCAACTATGGCTACACCTTC | CAIRLDVWGNYGYTF
TRBJ2-7 | TRBD1 | TRBV6-1 | . | TGTGCCAGCAGTGTTGCACAGGGGGGCTACGAGCAGTACTTC | CASSVAQGGYEQYF
TRBJ2-3 | . | TRBV11-2 | . | TGTGCCAGCAGCTTAGGGCTAGCGAACACAGATACGCAGTATTTT | CASSLGLANTDTQYF
TRBJ2-7 | . | TRBV6-6 | few | TGTGCCAGCAGCTTTCAGGGCGGCCTCTCTTACGAGCAGTACTTC | CASSFQGGLSYEQYF
TRBJ2-5 | . | TRBV5-6 | . | TGTGCCAGCAGCTTGGGCGACAGGTTTTGGGAGACCCAGTACTTC | CASSLGDRFWETQYF
TRBJ1-2 | . | TRBV5-4 | . | TGTGCCAGCAGCTCTATTATGCAGGGTTGTGGCTACACCTTC | CASSSIMQGCGYTF
TRBJ2-5 | . | TRBV10-3 | . | TGTGCCATCAGTGAGCCTGGGGGCGGAGAGACCCAGTACTTC | CAISEPGGGETQYF
TRBJ2-6 | TRBD1 | TRBV28 | . | TGTGCCAGCAAACAGGGGGCGGGAGGGGCCAACGTCCTGACTTTC | CASKQGAGGANVLTF
TRBJ2-2 | . | TRBV13 | . | TGTGCCAGCAGCGTTTTTAGGGGCAACACCGGGGAGCTGTTTTTT | CASSVFRGNTGELFF
TRBJ2-5 | TRBD2 | TRBV7-9 | once | TGTGCCAGCAGCCTCGGGGGAGGGGTCGAGACCCAGTACTTC | CASSLGGGVETQYF
TRBJ2-2 | TRBD1 | TRBV6-5 | . | TGTGCCAGCAGTTACTTTGTCGACAGGGAGAAGCTGTTTTTT | CASSYFVDREKLFF
TRBJ1-5 | . | TRBV6-6 | . | TGTGCCAGCAGCCACGGGGGTAATCAGCCCCAGCATTTT | CASSHGGNQPQHF
TRBJ2-7 | TRBD1 | TRBV7-9 | . | TGTGCCAGCAGCCTGGGGACAGGCTACGAGCAGTACTTC | CASSLGTGYEQYF
TRBJ2-7 | TRBD1 | TRBV6-6 | . | TGTGCCAGCACTGACAGGGCGGCCGAGCAGTACTTC | CASTDRAAEQYF
TRBJ1-5 | . | TRBV6-1 | . | TGTGCCAGCAGTGAAATAGGGGCGAGCAGAAATCAGCCCCAGCATTTT | CASSEIGASRNQPQHF
TRBJ1-3 | . | TRBV5-1 | . | TGCGCCAGCAGCTTGGCTGGCAGGGGAGCTGGAAACACCATATATTTT | CASSLAGRGAGNTIYF
TRBJ1-2 | TRBD1 | TRBV6-5 | . | TGTGCCAGCAGTCCTGGGACAGCTTCTGGCTACACCTTC | CASSPGTASGYTF
TRBJ1-2 | TRBD1 | TRBV9 | . | TGTGCCAGCAGCCCTCACCAGGGGGCGGGATATGGCTACACCTTC | CASSPHQGAGYGYTF
TRBJ1-4 | . | TRBV27 | . | TGTGCCAGCAGGTCCCTAGCCAACTTTAATGAAAAACTGTTTTTT | CASRSLANFNEKLFF
TRBJ2-1 | TRBD2 | TRBV5-4 | . | TGTGCCAGCAGCTTGCCCCTCCGGGAGGGTTCCAATGAGCAGTTCTTC | CASSLPLREGSNEQFF
TRBJ2-5 | TRBD2 | TRBV14 | . | TGTGCCAGCAGCCGACTAGCGGGGGAATCACAAGAGACCCAGTACTTC | CASSRLAGESQETQYF